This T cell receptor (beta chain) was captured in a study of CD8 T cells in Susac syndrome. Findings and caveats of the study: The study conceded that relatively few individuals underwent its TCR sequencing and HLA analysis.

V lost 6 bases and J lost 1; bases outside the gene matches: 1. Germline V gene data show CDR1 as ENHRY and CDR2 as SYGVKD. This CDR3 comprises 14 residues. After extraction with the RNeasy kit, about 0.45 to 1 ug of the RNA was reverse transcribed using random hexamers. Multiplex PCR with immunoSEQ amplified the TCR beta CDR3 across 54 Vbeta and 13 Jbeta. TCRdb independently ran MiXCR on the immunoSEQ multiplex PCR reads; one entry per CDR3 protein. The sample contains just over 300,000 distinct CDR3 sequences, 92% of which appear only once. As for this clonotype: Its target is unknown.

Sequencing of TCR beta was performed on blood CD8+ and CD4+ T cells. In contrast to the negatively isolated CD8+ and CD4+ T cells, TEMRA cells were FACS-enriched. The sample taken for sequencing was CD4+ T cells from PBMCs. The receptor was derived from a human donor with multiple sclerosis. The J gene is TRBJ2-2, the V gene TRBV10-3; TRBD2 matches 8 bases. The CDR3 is CAIRSGGNTGELFF. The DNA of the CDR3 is TGTGCCATCAGAAGCGGGGGGAACACCGGGGAGCTGTTTTTT.